The T cell receptor (beta chain) described here comes from a study of T cells in Graves' hyperthyroidism and ophthalmopathy. Broader study findings: Using 13 V-J features, a model discriminated ophthalmopathy from stable hyperthyroidism.

This clonotype was picked up a small number of times. Its antigen is not identified. A much larger clonotype is one base distant, so this may be a read error. Amplification yielded TCR beta CDR3 regions, with RNA transcripts as the source. Using the HTBI primer set, a first-round RT-PCR was run on the TCR CDR3. In TCRdb, the multiplex PCR reads were re-called with MiXCR into one record per CDR3 protein. The sample holds about 420,000 distinct CDR3 sequences; about 13% are singletons and the top ten take 5.3%. Newly diagnosed hyperthyroidism patients aged 18 to 65 years had disease lasting under 2 months. On the basis of clinical symptoms, serum thyroxine and TRAb, thyroid ultrasound and orbital computed tomography, diagnoses were made. Fresh 10 ml peripheral blood yielded PBMCs. The TCR originated in a woman aged 18-29 years with Graves' hyperthyroidism. Source material: blood.

The CDR3 sequence is CASGSGTGGFARDSGYTF. The CDR3 region has the DNA TGTGCCAGCGGTTCCGGGACAGGGGGTTTCGCACGGGATTCTGGCTACACCTTC. The chain has TRBV28 and TRBJ1-2, with TRBD1 matching 11 bases. This CDR3 spans 18 amino acids. Germline loops: CDR1 MDHEN, CDR2 SYDVKM. V lost 8 bases to trimming and J lost 7 bases; unmatched junction nucleotides: 21.